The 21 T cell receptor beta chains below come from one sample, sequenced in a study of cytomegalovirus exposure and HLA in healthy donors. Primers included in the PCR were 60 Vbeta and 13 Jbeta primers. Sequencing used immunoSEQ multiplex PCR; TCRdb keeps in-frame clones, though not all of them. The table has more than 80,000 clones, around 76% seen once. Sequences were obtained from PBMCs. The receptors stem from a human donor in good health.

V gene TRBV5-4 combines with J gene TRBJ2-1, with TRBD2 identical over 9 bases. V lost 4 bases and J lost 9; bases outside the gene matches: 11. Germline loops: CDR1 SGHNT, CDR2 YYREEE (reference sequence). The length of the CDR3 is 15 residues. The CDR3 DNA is TGTGCCAGCAGCCAACCCGGGACTAGCCGCTTTGAGCAGTTCTTC. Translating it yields CASSQPGTSRFEQFF.

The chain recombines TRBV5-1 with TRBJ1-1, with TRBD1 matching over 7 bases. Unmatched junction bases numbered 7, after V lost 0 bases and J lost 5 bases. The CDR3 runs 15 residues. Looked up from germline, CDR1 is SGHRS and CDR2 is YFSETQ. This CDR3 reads CASSLGVGGGTEAFF. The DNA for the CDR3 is TGCGCCAGCAGCTTGGGAGTAGGGGGCGGAACTGAAGCTTTCTTT.

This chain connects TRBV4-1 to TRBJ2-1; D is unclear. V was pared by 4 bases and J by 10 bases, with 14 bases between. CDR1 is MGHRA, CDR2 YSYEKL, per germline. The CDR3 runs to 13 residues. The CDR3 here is CASSLGWVSEQFF. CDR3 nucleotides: TGCGCCAGCAGCCTCGGGTGGGTATCCGAGCAGTTCTTC.

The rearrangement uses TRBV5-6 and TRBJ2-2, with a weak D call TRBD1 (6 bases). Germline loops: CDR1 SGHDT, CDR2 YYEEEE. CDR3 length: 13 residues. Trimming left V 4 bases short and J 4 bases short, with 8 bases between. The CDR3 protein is CASSQGSTGELFF. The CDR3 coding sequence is TGTGCCAGCAGCCAGGGGTCCACCGGGGAGCTGTTTTTT.

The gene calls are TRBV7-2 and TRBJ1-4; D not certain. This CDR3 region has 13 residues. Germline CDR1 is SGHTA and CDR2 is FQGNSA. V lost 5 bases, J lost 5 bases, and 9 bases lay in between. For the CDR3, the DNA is TGTGCCAGCAGCCCGGAGGGCAATGAAAAACTGTTTTTT. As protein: CASSPEGNEKLFF.

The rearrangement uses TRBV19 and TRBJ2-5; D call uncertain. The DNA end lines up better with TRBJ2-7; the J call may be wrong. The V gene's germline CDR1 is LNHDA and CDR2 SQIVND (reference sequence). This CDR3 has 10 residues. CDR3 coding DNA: TGTGCCAGTAGTGTTTACGAGCAGTACTTC. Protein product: CASSVYEQYF.

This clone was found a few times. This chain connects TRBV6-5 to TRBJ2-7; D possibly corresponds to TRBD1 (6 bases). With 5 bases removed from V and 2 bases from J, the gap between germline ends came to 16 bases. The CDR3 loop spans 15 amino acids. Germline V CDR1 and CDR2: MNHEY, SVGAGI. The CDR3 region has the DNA TGTGCCAGCAGTACAAGGACAGTTCCTACCTACGAGCAGTACTTC. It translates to CASSTRTVPTYEQYF.

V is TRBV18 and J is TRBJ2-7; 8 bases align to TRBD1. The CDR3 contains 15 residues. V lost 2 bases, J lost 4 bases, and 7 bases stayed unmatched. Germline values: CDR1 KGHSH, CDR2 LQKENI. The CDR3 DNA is TGTGCCAGCTCACCAATTCCAGGGGGCCCGTACGAGCAGTACTTC. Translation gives CASSPIPGGPYEQYF. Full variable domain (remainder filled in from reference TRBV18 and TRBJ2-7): NAGVMQNPRHLVRRRGQEARLRCSPMKGHSHVYWYRQLPEEGLKFMVYLQKENIIDESGMPKERFSAEFPKEGPSILRIQQVVRGDSAAYFCASSPIPGGPYEQYFGPGTRLTVT.

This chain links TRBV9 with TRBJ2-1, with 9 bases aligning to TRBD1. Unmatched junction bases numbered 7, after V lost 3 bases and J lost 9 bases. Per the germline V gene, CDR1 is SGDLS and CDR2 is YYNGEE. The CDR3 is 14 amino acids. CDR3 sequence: CASSAGTGRGEQFF. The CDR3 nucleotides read TGTGCCAGCAGCGCCGGGACAGGGCGTGGTGAGCAGTTCTTC.

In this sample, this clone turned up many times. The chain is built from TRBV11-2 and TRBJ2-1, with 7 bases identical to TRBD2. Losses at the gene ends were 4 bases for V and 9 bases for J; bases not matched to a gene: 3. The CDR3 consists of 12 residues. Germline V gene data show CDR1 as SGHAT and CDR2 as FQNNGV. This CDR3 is CASSWSGGEQFF. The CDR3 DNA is TGTGCCAGCAGCTGGTCGGGGGGTGAGCAGTTCTTC.

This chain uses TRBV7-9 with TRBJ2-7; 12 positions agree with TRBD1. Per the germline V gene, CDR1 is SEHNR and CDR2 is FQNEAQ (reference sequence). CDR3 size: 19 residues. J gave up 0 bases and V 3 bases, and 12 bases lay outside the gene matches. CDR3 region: CASSLSGTGGSHISYEQYF. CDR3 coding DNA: TGTGCCAGCAGCTTGTCCGGGACAGGGGGCTCTCACATCTCCTACGAGCAGTACTTC.

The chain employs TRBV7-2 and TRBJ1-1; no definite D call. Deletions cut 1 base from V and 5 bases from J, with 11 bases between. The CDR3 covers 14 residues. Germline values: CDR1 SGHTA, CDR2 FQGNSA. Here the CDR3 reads CASSLEAEGTEAFF. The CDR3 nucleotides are TGTGCCAGCAGCTTAGAGGCAGAGGGAACTGAAGCTTTCTTT.

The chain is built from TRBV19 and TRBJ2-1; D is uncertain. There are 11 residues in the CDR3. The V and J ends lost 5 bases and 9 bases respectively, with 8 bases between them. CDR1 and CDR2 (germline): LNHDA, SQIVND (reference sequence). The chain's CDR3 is CASSYGREQFF. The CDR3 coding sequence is TGTGCCAGTAGTTACGGTCGTGAGCAGTTCTTC.

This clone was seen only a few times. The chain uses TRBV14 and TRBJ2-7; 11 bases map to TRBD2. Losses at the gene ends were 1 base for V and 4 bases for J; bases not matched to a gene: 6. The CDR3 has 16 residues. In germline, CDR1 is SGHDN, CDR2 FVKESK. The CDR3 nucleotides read TGTGCCAGCAGCCAAGGCCCTAGCGGGAGGACGTACGAGCAGTACTTC. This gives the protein CASSQGPSGRTYEQYF.

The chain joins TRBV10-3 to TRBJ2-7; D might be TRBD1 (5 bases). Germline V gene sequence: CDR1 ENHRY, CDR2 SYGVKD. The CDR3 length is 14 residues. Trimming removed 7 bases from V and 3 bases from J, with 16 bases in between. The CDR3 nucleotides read TGTGCCATCAATAATAGGGGCCAGCTCTACGAGCAGTACTTC. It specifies CAINNRGQLYEQYF.

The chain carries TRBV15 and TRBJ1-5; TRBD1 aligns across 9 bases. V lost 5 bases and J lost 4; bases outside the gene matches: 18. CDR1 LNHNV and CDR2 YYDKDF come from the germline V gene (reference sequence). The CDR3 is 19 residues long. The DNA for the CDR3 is TGTGCCACCAGCCCATCAATCGGGACAGGGTCAGGATTTAATCAGCCCCAGCATTTT. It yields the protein CATSPSIGTGSGFNQPQHF.

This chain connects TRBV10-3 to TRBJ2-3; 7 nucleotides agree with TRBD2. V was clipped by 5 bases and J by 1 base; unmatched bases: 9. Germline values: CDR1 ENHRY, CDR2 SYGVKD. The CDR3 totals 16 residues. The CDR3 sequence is CAISFGVAGGTDTQYF. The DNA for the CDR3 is TGTGCCATCAGTTTTGGAGTGGCGGGGGGCACAGATACGCAGTATTTT.

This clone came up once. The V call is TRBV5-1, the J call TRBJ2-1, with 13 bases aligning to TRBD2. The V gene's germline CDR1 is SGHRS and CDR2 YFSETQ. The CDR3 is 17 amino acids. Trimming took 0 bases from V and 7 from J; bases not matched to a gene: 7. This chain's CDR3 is CASSLALWTSGSNEQFF. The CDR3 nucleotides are TGCGCCAGCAGCTTGGCCCTGTGGACTAGCGGGAGTAATGAGCAGTTCTTC.

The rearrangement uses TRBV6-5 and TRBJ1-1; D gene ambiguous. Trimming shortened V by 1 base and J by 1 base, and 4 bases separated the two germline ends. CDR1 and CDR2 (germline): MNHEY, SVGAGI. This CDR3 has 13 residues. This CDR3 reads CASSYLANTEAFF. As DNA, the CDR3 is TGTGCCAGCAGTTACTTAGCGAACACTGAAGCTTTCTTT.

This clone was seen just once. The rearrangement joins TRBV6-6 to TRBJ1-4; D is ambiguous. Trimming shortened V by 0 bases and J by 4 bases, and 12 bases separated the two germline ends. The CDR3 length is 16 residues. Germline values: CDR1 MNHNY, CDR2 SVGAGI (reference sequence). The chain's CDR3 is CASSYSGPVLNEKLFF. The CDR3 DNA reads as TGTGCCAGCAGTTACTCGGGCCCAGTACTTAATGAAAAACTGTTTTTT.

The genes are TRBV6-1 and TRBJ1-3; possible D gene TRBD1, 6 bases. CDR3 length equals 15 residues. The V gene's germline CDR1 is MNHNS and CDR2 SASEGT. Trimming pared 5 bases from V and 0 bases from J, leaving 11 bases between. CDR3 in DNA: TGTGCCAGCAGTATATCGACAGGCTCTGGAAACACCATATATTTT. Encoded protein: CASSISTGSGNTIYF.